Sequencing of this T cell receptor beta chain was carried out in a study of T cell responses to AZD1222 COVID-19 vaccine. TCRdb's copy holds only in-frame clones and misses some; the assay was immunoSEQ multiplex PCR. The table includes tens of thousands of clones, approximately 82% detected once. A remark on this clone: Antigen: not known.

Overall study results and limits: Mostly white British, mostly female donors; authors suggested clonal diversity may be underestimated. Nearly half of the spike-specific TCRs reportedly recognize variant regions that carry no mutations. Of the AZD1222 recipients, only five to seven were seropositive at baseline.

CDR3 length: 14 residues. Germline V gene sequence: CDR1 MNHEY, CDR2 SVGAGI. V lost 5 bases to trimming and J lost 16 bases, with 24 bases between them. V is TRBV6-5 and J is TRBJ2-1, with D uncertain. This receptor was taken from an adult in good health. Sequenced here: peripheral blood, sampled on day 0 of AZD1222 vaccination. The CDR3, as DNA: TGTGCCAGCAGTCCCACCAACTACCCGCCAATGAATTTCTTC. It specifies CASSPTNYPPMNFF.